This TCR beta chain was profiled in a study of T cell responses to AZD1222 COVID-19 vaccine. Study findings and constraints: White British donors predominated, females outnumbered males, and clonal diversity was possibly underestimated. After two AZD1222 doses, spike-specific TCR breadth and depth rose versus day 0. The CD4 TCRs associated with vaccination extended across spike and predominated at 160-218 and 743-854.

Here immunoSEQ multiplex PCR was the method, and the copy in TCRdb shows in-frame clones only, minus some. The data hold approximately 98,000 clones, with roughly 86% observed a single time. Concerning this clone itself: As yet, its antigen is unknown.

The CDR3 runs 14 residues. CDR1 is KGHSH and CDR2 is LQKENI in the germline V gene. The V end was cut by 2 bases, the J end by 8 bases, with 12 bases between. The gene calls are TRBV18 and TRBJ1-4; no definite D call. The receptor comes from an adult in good health. The material sequenced was peripheral blood, taken on day 0 of AZD1222 vaccination. The CDR3 region is CASSPMAGGEKLFF. CDR3 DNA: TGTGCCAGCTCACCAATGGCAGGTGGGGAAAAACTGTTTTTT.